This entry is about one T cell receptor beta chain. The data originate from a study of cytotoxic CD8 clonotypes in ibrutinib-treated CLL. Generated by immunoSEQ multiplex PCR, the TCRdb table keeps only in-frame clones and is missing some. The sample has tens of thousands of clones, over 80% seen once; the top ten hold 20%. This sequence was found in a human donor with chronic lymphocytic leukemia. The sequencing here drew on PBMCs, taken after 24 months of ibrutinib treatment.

The CDR3 region is CAIPQGSAYEQYF. CDR3 DNA: TGTGCCATCCCCCAAGGCAGTGCCTACGAGCAGTACTTC. The rearrangement uses TRBV14 and TRBJ2-7; D is uncertain. The CDR3 contains 13 residues. V was trimmed by 10 bases and J by 2 bases, leaving 15 bases between them. CDR1 SGHDN and CDR2 FVKESK come from the germline V gene.